The 14 T cell receptor beta chains given below trace back to one sample, sequenced in a study of cytomegalovirus exposure and HLA in healthy donors. PCR primers comprised 60 Vbeta and 13 Jbeta primers. The repertoire was sequenced with immunoSEQ multiplex PCR; TCRdb's copy has only in-frame clones and lacks some. The data show roughly 200,000 clones, about four fifths seen once. Sequencing used PBMCs. The receptors here all came from a girl aged 5-17 years in good health and CMV-seropositive.

There are a few counts of this clone. Here the CDR3 reads CAWSPVYEQYF. In DNA form, the CDR3 reads TGTGCCTGGAGTCCGGTATACGAGCAGTACTTC. The rearrangement uses TRBV30 and TRBJ2-7; D gene uncertain. The CDR3 extends over 11 amino acids. The germline V gene encodes CDR1 GTSNPN and CDR2 SVGIG (reference sequence). Trimming stripped 2 bases from V and 4 bases from J, with 6 bases between.

The table lists this clone with a count of one. V usage is TRBV4-3 and J usage is TRBJ1-1; D perhaps matches TRBD1 (5 bases). V was cut by 2 bases and J by 3 bases, with 16 bases left in between. This CDR3 has 16 residues. Looked up from germline, CDR1 is LGHNA and CDR2 is YSLEER. The CDR3 region has the DNA TGCGCCAGCAGCCAACACCATTCGTTAGGGGACACTGAAGCTTTCTTT. This translates into CASSQHHSLGDTEAFF.

The CDR3: CASSEWRGGRNEQFF. Written as DNA, the CDR3 is TGCGCCAGCAGTGAGTGGCGGGGGGGCCGGAATGAGCAGTTCTTC. V and J are TRBV10-1 and TRBJ2-1; 9 bases agree with TRBD2. Losses at the gene ends were 1 base for V and 7 bases for J; bases not matched to a gene: 5. Per germline, CDR1 WNHNN and CDR2 SYGVQD (reference sequence). The CDR3 is 15 amino acids.

The V gene is TRBV6-5, the J gene TRBJ2-5; perhaps TRBD1 as D (5 bases). The CDR3 consists of 13 residues. V was pared by 6 bases and J by 1 base, with 9 bases between. Germline V CDR1 and CDR2: MNHEY, SVGAGI. The CDR3 here is CASSPGLQETQYF. The CDR3 DNA reads as TGTGCCAGCAGCCCAGGGCTCCAAGAGACCCAGTACTTC.

The rearrangement links TRBV5-4 to TRBJ2-2; 7 nucleotides match TRBD2. CDR1 and CDR2 from the germline V gene are SGHNT and YYREEE (reference sequence). The ends lost 4 bases at V and 1 base at J; junction bases unmatched: 7. This CDR3 has 16 residues. The DNA of the CDR3 is TGTGCCAGCAGCAGAGGAGCGGGGCAGAACACCGGGGAGCTGTTTTTT. It codes for CASSRGAGQNTGELFF. Full variable domain (rest looked up from reference TRBV5-4 and TRBJ2-2): ETGVTQSPTHLIKTRGQQVTLRCSSQSGHNTVSWYQQALGQGPQFIFQYYREEENGRGNFPPRFSGLQFPNYSSELNVNALELDDSALYLCASSRGAGQNTGELFFGEGSRLTVL.

This chain connects TRBV2 to TRBJ1-5; D not resolved. Deletions cut 6 bases from V and 0 bases from J, with 9 bases between. Germline CDR1 reads SNHLY; CDR2 reads FYNNEI. The CDR3 runs 14 residues. The CDR3 here is CASRYRDSNQPQHF. DNA of the CDR3: TGTGCCAGCAGATACAGAGATAGCAATCAGCCCCAGCATTTT.

The chain combines TRBV7-2 with TRBJ2-7; TRBD2 aligns across 15 bases. The CDR3 spans 17 residues. Germline lookup yields CDR1 SGHTA and CDR2 FQGNSA. V lost 4 bases and J lost 4; bases outside the gene matches: 8. CDR3 bases: TGTGCCAGCAGCTCTTCTGGGACTAGCGGGGGGAGGTACGAGCAGTACTTC. This sequence encodes CASSSSGTSGGRYEQYF.

The chain uses TRBV6-6 and TRBJ1-1; D may be TRBD1 (5 bases). The CDR3 is 13 amino acids. Trimming removed 7 bases at V and 1 base at J, with 10 bases between. Per the germline V gene, CDR1 is MNHNY and CDR2 is SVGAGI (reference sequence). CDR3 nucleotide sequence: TGTGCCAGCACCTCGACAGAGAACACTGAAGCTTTCTTT. As protein: CASTSTENTEAFF.

The chain combines TRBV4-3 with TRBJ2-1, with 11 bases that match TRBD2. CDR3 length: 16 residues. The J segment lost 4 bases and the V segment lost 3 bases, leaving 5 bases of the junction unmatched. The germline CDR1 and CDR2 sequences are LGHNA and YSLEER. Here the CDR3 reads CASSQSGLAGYNEQFF. The CDR3 region has the DNA TGCGCCAGCAGCCAGTCCGGACTAGCGGGTTACAATGAGCAGTTCTTC.

The chain uses TRBV6-1 and TRBJ1-5; D is unresolved. Between the trimmed V and J ends, which lost 4 bases and 4 bases, there was a span of 8 bases. This CDR3 has 13 residues. Germline V gene sequence: CDR1 MNHNS, CDR2 SASEGT. For the CDR3, the DNA is TGTGCCAGCAGTGTGACGGGAAATCAGCCCCAGCATTTT. Amino acid sequence: CASSVTGNQPQHF.

The chain joins TRBV7-9 to TRBJ2-1, with D perhaps TRBD1 (5 bases). Germline lookup yields CDR1 SEHNR and CDR2 FQNEAQ (reference sequence). V lost 6 bases and J lost 5, with 23 bases in between. CDR3 length: 17 amino acids. As DNA, the CDR3 is TGTGCCAGCAGATATAGAGAAGGGGTACTCCTGCACAATGAGCAGTTCTTC. It encodes CASRYREGVLLHNEQFF.

The chain recombines TRBV6-5 with TRBJ2-7, with TRBD1 matching over 7 bases. There are 15 residues in the CDR3. V lost 3 bases and J lost 0; bases outside the gene matches: 5. CDR1 and CDR2 (germline): MNHEY, SVGAGI. The CDR3 spells CASSYYTGASYEQYF. The CDR3 DNA is TGTGCCAGCAGTTATTACACAGGGGCCTCCTACGAGCAGTACTTC.

The chain has TRBV13 and TRBJ2-7; 14 nucleotides line up with TRBD2. Per germline, CDR1 PRHDT and CDR2 FYEKMQ (reference sequence). CDR3 size: 17 residues. V shed 4 bases, J shed 2 bases, and the junction held 7 bases outside the gene matches. CDR3 sequence reads: CASSSGLAGAHAYEQYF. CDR3 in DNA: TGTGCCAGCAGCTCGGGACTAGCGGGGGCCCACGCCTACGAGCAGTACTTC.

Only one count was recorded for this clone. The chain recombines TRBV28 with TRBJ1-5, with 8 positions matching TRBD1. The germline V gene encodes CDR1 MDHEN and CDR2 SYDVKM. The junction had 5 bases not matched to a gene; V was cut back by 6 bases and J by 4 bases. The CDR3 runs 14 residues. The DNA of the CDR3 is TGTGCCAGCAGGACCGACAGGGGAAATCAGCCCCAGCATTTT. This gives the protein CASRTDRGNQPQHF.